The 30 T cell receptor beta chains presented below share a single source sample, sequenced in a study of shared clonotypes between healthy human individuals. Repertoires were generated with immunoSEQ multiplex PCR, while TCRdb's copy carries only in-frame clones and drops some. The data contain more than 1,200,000 clones, approximately 98.5% of them singletons. Material for sequencing was naive CD4+ T cells sorted from blood. The sample's subset: CD45RA+ positively selected. These receptors were obtained from a man aged 25 to 40 in good health.

Turning to this clone: Other DNA sequences in the same sample also yield this CDR3. The rearrangement joins TRBV29-1 to TRBJ2-7; TRBD1 aligns across 9 bases. Germline CDR1 reads SQVTM; CDR2 reads ANQGSEA. The CDR3 extends over 13 amino acids. V lost 4 bases and J lost 3; bases outside the gene matches: 4. CDR3 protein: CSVATGQGYEQYF. The DNA for the CDR3 is TGCAGCGTTGCTACGGGACAGGGCTACGAGCAGTACTTC.

J is TRBJ1-4 and V is TRBV11-2; 10 bases fit TRBD1. Germline V gene sequence: CDR1 SGHAT, CDR2 FQNNGV. The CDR3 runs to 18 residues. J lost 8 bases, V lost 1 base, and 13 bases had no gene match. CDR3 residues: CASSLGDRGWGWREKLFF. Written as DNA, the CDR3 is TGTGCCAGCAGCTTAGGGGACAGGGGTTGGGGCTGGAGGGAAAAACTGTTTTTT.

The chain uses TRBV28 and TRBJ1-1; 7 positions agree with TRBD1. V gave up 5 bases and J gave up 7 bases; unmatched junction bases: 7. This CDR3 comprises 13 residues. Germline-derived CDR1 and CDR2 are MDHEN and SYDVKM. The CDR3 DNA reads TGTGCCAGCAGTCCAGGGCGGGACAGTGAAGCTTTCTTT. It is translated as CASSPGRDSEAFF.

This clone came up a few times. The chain joins TRBV15 to TRBJ2-2; 8 positions agree with TRBD2. Germline values: CDR1 LNHNV, CDR2 YYDKDF (reference sequence). The CDR3 has 16 amino acids. Losses at the gene ends were 7 bases for V and 5 bases for J; bases not matched to a gene: 12. The CDR3 sequence: CATTFGGGIGTGELFF. The CDR3 bases are TGTGCCACCACCTTCGGGGGGGGTATTGGGACCGGGGAGCTGTTTTTT.

For this clone: The sample holds other DNA sequences that translate to the same CDR3. This chain links TRBV6-1 with TRBJ2-7; no clear D gene. Germline V lookup: CDR1 MNHNS, CDR2 SASEGT. V shed 8 bases and J shed 3 bases, with 8 bases lying between them. The CDR3 length is 11 residues. The CDR3 is CASSPLYEQYF. For the CDR3, the DNA is TGTGCCAGCTCCCCTCTCTACGAGCAGTACTTC.

This clone occurred once. V and J are TRBV27 and TRBJ2-1, with 12 bases that match TRBD2. With 5 bases clipped from V and 7 bases from J, the junction kept 3 bases outside the gene matches. Germline CDR1 reads MNHEY; CDR2 reads SMNVEV (reference sequence). CDR3 length: 14 amino acids. CDR3 amino acids: CASSITSGGNEQFF. CDR3 DNA sequence: TGTGCCAGCAGTATAACTAGCGGGGGGAATGAGCAGTTCTTC.

The V gene is TRBV18, the J gene TRBJ2-7; D is perhaps TRBD2 (5 bases). The germline gives CDR1 KGHSH, CDR2 LQKENI. V gave up 2 bases and J gave up 2 bases, with 13 bases separating them. The CDR3 is 15 amino acids. CDR3 DNA sequence: TGTGCCAGCTCACCATTCCGGGAAAGGACCTACGAGCAGTACTTC. Translated: CASSPFRERTYEQYF.

This chain connects TRBV7-9 to TRBJ1-1, with D possibly TRBD1 on 5 matching bases. The CDR3 spans 16 residues. V was shortened by 1 base and J by 5 bases, with 17 bases between the two germline ends. Germline V gene data show CDR1 as SEHNR and CDR2 as FQNEAQ (reference sequence). CDR3 DNA sequence: TGTGCCAGCAGCTTAGGGAAGCCTCCTTGGGGGACTGAAGCTTTCTTT. As protein: CASSLGKPPWGTEAFF.

The chain combines TRBV15 with TRBJ2-1, with a weak D call TRBD2 (6 bases). V lost 3 bases and J lost 7, with 13 bases in between. The CDR3 has 14 residues. From germline, CDR1 is LNHNV and CDR2 YYDKDF (reference sequence). For the CDR3, the DNA is TGTGCCACCAGCAGGGACCCAGGGAGGAATGAGCAGTTCTTC. Amino acids: CATSRDPGRNEQFF.

J is TRBJ2-5 and V is TRBV30, with no clear D. Trimming removed 0 bases from V and 8 bases from J, with 10 bases in between. Germline-derived CDR1 and CDR2 are GTSNPN and SVGIG (reference sequence). The CDR3 covers 12 residues. This chain's CDR3 is CAWSVDRQTQYF. As DNA, the CDR3 is TGTGCCTGGAGTGTAGACCGCCAAACCCAGTACTTC.

V and J are TRBV9 and TRBJ2-2; 10 bases align to TRBD2. CDR3 length: 18 residues. J lost 0 bases, V lost 2 bases, and 7 bases had no gene match. Germline CDR1 and CDR2: SGDLS and YYNGEE. The CDR3 nucleotides are TGTGCCAGCAGCGTTACTAGCGGGGAACCGACGAACACCGGGGAGCTGTTTTTT. Protein product: CASSVTSGEPTNTGELFF.

The rearrangement joins TRBV6-5 to TRBJ2-3; 8 bases match TRBD1. The germline V gene encodes CDR1 MNHEY and CDR2 SVGAGI. This CDR3 has 11 residues. The V gene end was trimmed by 5 bases and the J gene end by 14 bases; junction bases not matched to a gene: 6. CDR3 region: CASSRTGRTYF. The CDR3 DNA is TGTGCCAGCAGTCGGACAGGGAGGACGTATTTT.

The chain links TRBV7-9 to TRBJ2-4; TRBD1 matches at 8 bases. The CDR3 is 15 residues long. In germline, CDR1 is SEHNR, CDR2 FQNEAQ (reference sequence). The V and J ends lost 5 bases and 2 bases, in that order; junction bases with no gene match: 5. CDR3 nucleotide sequence: TGTGCCAGCAGCACCTACAGGGGGACCAAAAACATTCAGTACTTC. Amino acid sequence: CASSTYRGTKNIQYF.

The CDR3 is CASSSTGVNTEAFF. DNA for the CDR3: TGTGCCAGCAGCTCCACAGGGGTGAACACTGAAGCTTTCTTT. The rearrangement uses TRBV5-5 and TRBJ1-1; 7 nucleotides match TRBD1. J was trimmed by 0 bases and V by 3 bases; bases with no gene match: 2. In germline, CDR1 is SGHKS, CDR2 YYEKEE (reference sequence). The CDR3 totals 14 residues. Full variable domain (missing parts from reference TRBV5-5 and TRBJ1-1): DAGVTQSPTHLIKTRGQQVTLRCSPISGHKSVSWYQQVLGQGPQFIFQYYEKEERGRGNFPDRFSARQFPNYSSELNVNALLLGDSALYLCASSSTGVNTEAFFGQGTRLTVV.

The genes are TRBV6-5 and TRBJ2-7; D possibly corresponds to TRBD2 (6 bases). From germline, CDR1 is MNHEY and CDR2 SVGAGI. This CDR3 contains 14 residues. V shed 5 bases and J shed 2 bases, with 13 bases lying between them. CDR3 loop: CASSQRLGTYEQYF. The CDR3 DNA is TGTGCCAGCAGTCAGAGACTAGGAACCTACGAGCAGTACTTC.

With regard to this clone: The identical CDR3 is also encoded by other nucleotide sequences in the sample. The V call is TRBV29-1, the J call TRBJ2-3; no clear D gene. The V and J ends lost 5 bases and 2 bases respectively, with 11 bases between them. Germline CDR1 SQVTM, CDR2 ANQGSEA. CDR3 length: 13 amino acids. The CDR3 coding sequence is TGCAGCGTTCAGCGTGAGCTCACAGATACGCAGTATTTT. Residues: CSVQRELTDTQYF.

J is TRBJ2-1 and V is TRBV9; 7 nucleotides agree with TRBD1. Unmatched junction bases numbered 7, after V lost 1 base and J lost 6 bases. The CDR3 length is 15 residues. CDR1 SGDLS and CDR2 YYNGEE come from the germline V gene. The CDR3 nucleotides are TGTGCCAGCAGCGTAACAGGGGACCCCGGCAATGAGCAGTTCTTC. It translates to CASSVTGDPGNEQFF.

Turning to this clone: Different DNA sequences within this sample yield the same CDR3. This chain connects TRBV10-3 to TRBJ2-7, with D possibly being TRBD2 (5 bases). From germline, CDR1 is ENHRY and CDR2 SYGVKD. This CDR3 contains 14 residues. V dropped 4 bases and J dropped 2 bases, with 12 bases sitting between them. The CDR3 DNA sequence: TGTGCCATCAGTGTCAGCGGAGGTCCCTACGAGCAGTACTTC. Amino acids: CAISVSGGPYEQYF.

The CDR3 loop is CASSLISSGEGHEQYF. The CDR3 DNA is TGCGCCAGCAGCTTGATTTCTTCGGGCGAGGGGCACGAGCAGTACTTC. The chain couples TRBV5-1 to TRBJ2-7, with D perhaps matching TRBD1 or TRBD2 (5 bases each). This CDR3 region has 16 residues. Trimming left V 1 base short and J 5 bases short, with 19 bases between. Germline V CDR1 and CDR2: SGHRS, YFSETQ.

This CDR3 is CASSPPGLAAHEQFF. As DNA, the CDR3 is TGTGCCAGCTCACCTCCCGGACTAGCGGCGCATGAGCAGTTCTTC. The chain combines TRBV2 with TRBJ2-1; 10 bases agree with TRBD2. The CDR3 has 15 amino acids. After removal of 8 bases from V and 8 bases from J, the junction contained 12 bases not matched to a gene. Germline V lookup: CDR1 SNHLY, CDR2 FYNNEI.

V usage is TRBV7-8 and J usage is TRBJ1-5, with TRBD1 matching over 8 bases. Germline V lookup: CDR1 SGHVS, CDR2 FQNEAQ. This CDR3 spans 16 amino acids. V was pared by 5 bases and J by 10 bases, with 16 bases of the junction left unmatched. CDR3 region: CASSEPRGRGLAPQHF. The DNA of the CDR3 is TGTGCCAGCAGCGAACCCAGGGGGCGCGGTTTGGCACCCCAGCATTTT.

The chain employs TRBV7-3 and TRBJ2-1, with 7 positions matching TRBD2. The CDR3 loop spans 14 amino acids. Germline CDR1 and CDR2: SGHTA and FQGTGA. J gave up 7 bases and V 7 bases, and 10 bases lay outside the gene matches. The CDR3, as DNA: TGTGCCAGCATTAACCCGGGACTACCAAATGAGCAGTTCTTC. Encoded protein: CASINPGLPNEQFF.

The chain uses TRBV19 and TRBJ2-2; TRBD1 is a possible D gene (6 bases). CDR1 and CDR2 (germline): LNHDA, SQIVND (reference sequence). Trimming took off 1 base at V and 2 bases at J, with 14 bases between the two ends. The CDR3 sequence is 17 residues long. In DNA, the CDR3 is TGTGCCAGTAGTATAGGTGTGGGGGCCCCTAACACCGGGGAGCTGTTTTTT. Translating gives CASSIGVGAPNTGELFF.

J is TRBJ2-3 and V is TRBV27, with D possibly matching TRBD2 (5 bases). V lost 1 base and J lost 4, with 15 bases in between. CDR1 and CDR2 from the germline V gene are MNHEY and SMNVEV (reference sequence). This CDR3 comprises 16 residues. Written as DNA, the CDR3 is TGTGCCAGCAGTTTATTGCCGGGATTGGGCGCAGATACGCAGTATTTT. As protein: CASSLLPGLGADTQYF.

The chain uses TRBV5-4 and TRBJ1-3; the match to TRBD1 covers 11 bases. Looked up from germline, CDR1 is SGHNT and CDR2 is YYREEE (reference sequence). There are 15 residues in the CDR3. The V and J ends lost 1 base and 5 bases, in that order; junction bases with no gene match: 2. CDR3 in amino acids: CASSLWTGGRNTIYF. The CDR3 DNA sequence: TGTGCCAGCAGCTTGTGGACAGGGGGCAGAAACACCATATATTTT.

This chain's CDR3 is CASSFRDRGWNEQFF. CDR3 DNA sequence: TGTGCCAGCAGCTTCCGGGACAGGGGTTGGAATGAGCAGTTCTTC. The rearrangement uses TRBV9 and TRBJ2-1; 10 positions match TRBD1. Germline values: CDR1 SGDLS, CDR2 YYNGEE. This CDR3 comprises 15 residues. J was trimmed by 7 bases and V by 4 bases; bases with no gene match: 8.

This rearrangement joins TRBV2 to TRBJ2-7; D call uncertain. V was clipped by 7 bases and J by 2 bases, with 15 bases between them. Germline-derived CDR1 and CDR2 are SNHLY and FYNNEI. The CDR3 contains 14 residues. CDR3 protein: CASILSGQAYEQYF. The CDR3 DNA reads TGTGCCAGCATCCTGTCCGGGCAAGCCTACGAGCAGTACTTC.

Worth noting for this clone: This sample includes further DNA sequences coding for the same CDR3. This chain joins TRBV9 and TRBJ2-2, with 7 bases matching TRBD1. The CDR3 is made up of 15 amino acids. Looked up from germline, CDR1 is SGDLS and CDR2 is YYNGEE. J was trimmed by 0 bases and V by 1 base; bases with no gene match: 0. CDR3 in amino acids: CASSVTGANTGELFF. The CDR3 nucleotides are TGTGCCAGCAGCGTAACAGGGGCGAACACCGGGGAGCTGTTTTTT.

In this sample, this clone turned up once. This sequence joins TRBV4-1 and TRBJ2-7; D may match TRBD1 or TRBD2 (5 bases each). The germline gives CDR1 MGHRA, CDR2 YSYEKL. This CDR3 is built from 14 residues. Trimming removed 2 bases from V and 3 bases from J, with 11 bases in between. The DNA of the CDR3 is TGCGCCAGCAGCCAACTGGGGGTTAGCTACGAGCAGTACTTC. The encoded protein is CASSQLGVSYEQYF.

The chain employs TRBV10-2 and TRBJ2-6; the D is unclear. Germline values: CDR1 WSHSY, CDR2 SAAADI. CDR3 size: 13 residues. V was pared by 10 bases and J by 4 bases, with 11 bases between. Here the CDR3 reads CATYQIGANVLTF. The DNA for the CDR3 is TGCGCCACCTACCAAATCGGGGCCAACGTCCTGACTTTC.